The 8 T cell receptor beta chains given below trace back to one sample, sequenced in a study of shared clonotypes between healthy human individuals. Assay: immunoSEQ multiplex PCR; the TCRdb copy retains only in-frame clones and omits some. The sample holds approximately 980,000 clones, 76% seen once. Sample: memory CD4+ T cells sorted from blood. Indicated subset: CD45RA-negative fraction. The receptors stem from a man younger than 35 in good health.

The V call is TRBV2, the J call TRBJ2-6, with D unclear. This CDR3 is 15 amino acids long. Trimming took off 4 bases at V and 0 bases at J, with 7 bases between the two ends. Germline CDR1 reads SNHLY; CDR2 reads FYNNEI. Here the CDR3 reads CASSVIPSGANVLTF. The CDR3 nucleotides read TGTGCCAGCAGTGTTATTCCCTCTGGGGCCAACGTCCTGACTTTC.

The J gene is TRBJ2-3, the V gene TRBV5-1; D is unresolved. Trimming removed 4 bases from V and 6 bases from J, with 21 bases in between. CDR1 is SGHRS, CDR2 YFSETQ, per germline. This CDR3 region has 16 residues. CDR3 DNA: TGCGCCAGCAGCCCCGAATTGACGATAGCATCCGATACGCAGTATTTT. Amino acids: CASSPELTIASDTQYF.

The chain uses TRBV6-1 and TRBJ2-5; perhaps TRBD1 as D (5 bases). CDR3 size: 14 residues. The ends were cut back, 1 base at V and 3 bases at J, with 9 bases in the middle. CDR1 is MNHNS and CDR2 is SASEGT in the germline V gene. The CDR3 coding sequence is TGTGCCAGCAGTGAAGTGGGGCGTGAAGAGACCCAGTACTTC. Its translation: CASSEVGREETQYF.

Regarding this clone: Distinct nucleotide sequences in the sample also encode this CDR3. The chain joins TRBV5-6 to TRBJ1-5; D is unresolved. The CDR3 consists of 14 residues. Germline V gene sequence: CDR1 SGHDT, CDR2 YYEEEE. The ends were cut back, 0 bases at V and 0 bases at J, with 4 bases in the middle. CDR3 residues: CASSLDGSNQPQHF. CDR3 DNA sequence: TGTGCCAGCAGCTTGGACGGTAGCAATCAGCCCCAGCATTTT.

The V gene is TRBV6-6, the J gene TRBJ1-5, with D unresolved. V was pared by 0 bases and J by 4 bases, with 13 bases between. This CDR3 is 16 amino acids long. CDR1 MNHNY and CDR2 SVGAGI come from the germline V gene (reference sequence). The CDR3 region has the DNA TGTGCCAGCAGTTACTCTTCAGTCCCAGGTAATCAGCCCCAGCATTTT. Its protein is CASSYSSVPGNQPQHF.

The chain carries TRBV25-1 and TRBJ2-3; D possibly uses TRBD1 or TRBD2 (5 bases each). Germline V gene lookup returns CDR1 MGHDK and CDR2 SYGVNS. The CDR3 totals 18 residues. V lost 2 bases and J lost 4, with 22 bases in between. As DNA, the CDR3 is TGTGCCAGCAGTGAACGACACACCGCCGCAGGGAGTGCAGATACGCAGTATTTT. This translates into CASSERHTAAGSADTQYF.

CDR3 sequence reads: CASSHGQGGSSLHF. Written as DNA, the CDR3 is TGTGCCAGCAGTCACGGACAGGGAGGAAGTTCCCTCCACTTT. The J gene is TRBJ1-6, the V gene TRBV7-9; 8 bases fit TRBD1. The CDR3 consists of 14 residues. Germline-derived CDR1 and CDR2 are SEHNR and FQNEAQ (reference sequence). Trimming cost V 6 bases and J 14 bases; bases outside gene matches: 12. Looking up the rest from reference TRBV7-9 and TRBJ1-6 gives the full variable domain: DTGVSQNPRHKITKRGQNVTFRCDPISEHNRLYWYRQTLGQGPEFLTYFQNEAQLEKSRLLSDRFSAERPKGSFSTLEIQRTEQGDSAMYLCASSHGQGGSSLHFGNGTRLTVT.

The chain combines TRBV27 with TRBJ2-5; 10 nucleotides match TRBD2. The CDR3 has 16 amino acids. V lost 5 bases to trimming and J lost 5 bases; unmatched junction nucleotides: 11. Germline CDR1 and CDR2: MNHEY and SMNVEV (reference sequence). The chain's CDR3 is CASSESVAGGTETQYF. The CDR3 DNA sequence: TGTGCCAGCAGTGAGTCGGTAGCGGGGGGCACGGAGACCCAGTACTTC.